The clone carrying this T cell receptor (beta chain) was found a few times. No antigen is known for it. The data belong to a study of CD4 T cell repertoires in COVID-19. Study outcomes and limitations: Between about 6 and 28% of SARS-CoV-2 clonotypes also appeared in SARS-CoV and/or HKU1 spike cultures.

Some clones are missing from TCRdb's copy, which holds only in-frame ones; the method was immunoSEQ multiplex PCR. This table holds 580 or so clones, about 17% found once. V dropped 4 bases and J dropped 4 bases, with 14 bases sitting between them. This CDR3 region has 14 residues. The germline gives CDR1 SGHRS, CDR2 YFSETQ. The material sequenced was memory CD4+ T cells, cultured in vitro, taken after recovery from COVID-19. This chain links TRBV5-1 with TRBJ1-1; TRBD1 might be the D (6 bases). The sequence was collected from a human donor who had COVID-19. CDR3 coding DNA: TGCGCCAGCAGCCAAACAGGGTTTGCCACTGAAGCTTTCTTT. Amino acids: CASSQTGFATEAFF.